This T cell receptor (beta chain) came from a study of blood T cell dynamics during melanoma immunotherapy. Study context: Standard first-line treatment here was pembrolizumab or nivolumab plus ipilimumab in metastatic melanoma. Study conclusions and caveats: It remained unknown if the driving T cell clones were melanoma-specific.

CDR1 SGHTA and CDR2 FQGNSA come from the germline V gene. This CDR3 contains 18 residues. Trimming at V came to 3 bases and at J to 1 base, leaving 10 bases not matched to a gene. Every bulk PBMC sample received the same 350 ng of DNA. Method: immunoSEQ multiplex PCR; TCRdb's copy keeps in-frame clones and lacks some. Of 11,000 or so clones detected, approximately 84% appear once; the ten largest clones hold about 16%. Time point described: week 3, after first cycle of checkpoint inhibitor. Note on this clone: Its antigen is unidentified.

Sample: blood, taken from a patient treated with checkpoint blockade. This TCR derives from a human donor with melanoma. The chain links TRBV7-2 to TRBJ2-3; TRBD1 agrees at 10 bases. This CDR3 reads CASSFLAWGTGGTDTQYF. The CDR3 DNA reads TGTGCCAGCAGCTTCCTAGCTTGGGGGACAGGGGGCACAGATACGCAGTATTTT.